This T cell receptor (beta chain) was captured in a study of T cells after yellow fever vaccination. Using its own MiXCR run on the 5' RACE reads, TCRdb lists one record per CDR3 protein. The data contain approximately 510,000 distinct CDR3 sequences, 21% of them singletons. The germline V gene encodes CDR1 KGHSH and CDR2 LQKENI. The length of the CDR3 is 13 residues. V lost 2 bases and J 9 bases, leaving 8 bases between the germline ends. In this sample, this clonotype turned up a few times. The chain links TRBV18 to TRBJ1-6; maybe TRBD1 (5 bases). The sample consisted of PBMCs, taken 21 days after the first yellow fever vaccination. The clonotype originates from a man between 18 and 29 years old who received the YFV17D yellow fever vaccine. CDR3 sequence: CASSPGDGSPLHF. CDR3 nucleotides: TGTGCCAGCTCACCAGGGGACGGTTCACCCCTCCACTTT. Complete variable domain (other parts from reference TRBV18 and TRBJ1-6): NAGVMQNPRHLVRRRGQEARLRCSPMKGHSHVYWYRQLPEEGLKFMVYLQKENIIDESGMPKERFSAEFPKEGPSILRIQQVVRGDSAAYFCASSPGDGSPLHFGNGTRLTVT.